A single sample gave rise to the 16 T cell receptor beta chains below, sequenced in a study of OX40 agonist ivuxolimab in advanced cancers. Profiling relied on immunoSEQ multiplex PCR, and the TCRdb table lists in-frame clones only, not all of them. The sample shows around 50,000 clones, roughly three quarters of them seen only once. The sequencing used CD4+ or CD8+ T cells sorted from blood, collected in a trial of the OX40 agonist ivuxolimab. These receptors were taken from an adult with an advanced solid tumor such as melanoma, head and neck, liver or kidney cancer.

The chain employs TRBV2 and TRBJ2-4; D ambiguous. This CDR3 is 15 amino acids long. Germline V gives CDR1 SNHLY, CDR2 FYNNEI. The V end was cut by 6 bases, the J end by 0 bases, with 12 bases between. In DNA, the CDR3 is TGTGCCAGCAGGGAGAGTTACCTAGCCAAAAACATTCAGTACTTC. This codes for CASRESYLAKNIQYF.

The chain links TRBV19 to TRBJ1-2; D not certain. Germline CDR1 reads LNHDA; CDR2 reads SQIVND (reference sequence). Trimming removed 8 bases from V and 8 bases from J, with 9 bases in between. The CDR3 runs to 10 residues. The CDR3 nucleotides read TGTGCCAGTGGCATAGTAGGCTACACCTTC. It encodes CASGIVGYTF.

This clone was counted only a few times. The V gene is TRBV19, the J gene TRBJ1-2; D remains unclear. Between the trimmed V and J ends, which lost 6 bases and 5 bases, there was a span of 7 bases. The germline V gene encodes CDR1 LNHDA and CDR2 SQIVND (reference sequence). The CDR3 length is 11 residues. The DNA of the CDR3 is TGTGCCAGTAGGGACCTTTATGGCTACACCTTC. Translation gives CASRDLYGYTF.

V is TRBV5-4 and J is TRBJ2-5; unclear D gene. Germline V gene sequence: CDR1 SGHNT, CDR2 YYREEE (reference sequence). The CDR3 covers 13 residues. Trimming removed 3 bases at V and 5 bases at J, with 11 bases between. The CDR3, as DNA: TGTGCCAGCAGCTCATTACTCGGGGAGACCCAGTACTTC. Its translation is CASSSLLGETQYF.

V usage is TRBV30 and J usage is TRBJ2-5; D is undetermined. CDR3 length: 13 residues. Germline CDR1 is GTSNPN and CDR2 is SVGIG (reference sequence). The V gene lost 4 bases and the J gene lost 2 bases, with 11 bases spanning the gap. In DNA, the CDR3 is TGTGCCTGGAATCGCAGGCGGCAAGAGACCCAGTACTTC. Encoded protein: CAWNRRRQETQYF.

The V call is TRBV10-2, the J call TRBJ1-1; D unresolved. The germline V gene encodes CDR1 WSHSY and CDR2 SAAADI. Between the trimmed V and J ends, which lost 5 bases and 4 bases, there was a span of 5 bases. The CDR3 loop spans 11 amino acids. DNA for the CDR3: TGCGCCAGCAGTTCCCCCACTGAAGCTTTCTTT. Residues: CASSSPTEAFF.

The rearrangement links TRBV5-4 to TRBJ2-3; D gene uncertain. Germline CDR1 is SGHNT and CDR2 is YYREEE (reference sequence). Trimming pared 0 bases from V and 10 bases from J, leaving 12 bases between. The CDR3 has 13 amino acids. The CDR3 region has the DNA TGTGCCAGCAGCTTGGTCGACGAAGGAGCGCAGTATTTT. Encoded protein: CASSLVDEGAQYF.

The chain combines TRBV19 with TRBJ1-1, with a possible D match to TRBD1 (6 bases). Germline lookup yields CDR1 LNHDA and CDR2 SQIVND (reference sequence). The CDR3 sequence is 14 residues long. With 1 base removed from V and 7 bases from J, the gap between germline ends came to 13 bases. CDR3 region: CASSIGGRGGEAFF. The DNA of the CDR3 is TGTGCCAGTAGTATAGGAGGCCGAGGGGGTGAAGCTTTCTTT.

This clone has just a few counts. The genes are TRBV5-4 and TRBJ1-1; possibly TRBD1 for D (5 bases). Between the trimmed V and J ends, which lost 4 bases and 2 bases, there was a span of 9 bases. CDR1 and CDR2 (germline): SGHNT, YYREEE (reference sequence). The CDR3 runs to 13 residues. CDR3 amino acids: CASSRDSNTEAFF. CDR3 nucleotide sequence: TGTGCCAGCAGCCGAGACAGTAACACTGAAGCTTTCTTT.

This chain uses TRBV5-1 with TRBJ2-1; 14 nucleotides agree with TRBD2. The CDR3 runs 19 residues. V shed 3 bases and J 1 base; nucleotides not matched to a gene: 9. The V gene's germline CDR1 is SGHRS and CDR2 YFSETQ. CDR3 protein: CASSSSGTSGSGSYNEQFF. The CDR3 coding sequence is TGCGCCAGCAGCTCTTCCGGGACTAGCGGGAGCGGGTCCTACAATGAGCAGTTCTTC.

In its sample, this clone was seen a few times. The rearrangement links TRBV6-1 to TRBJ1-5, with D maybe TRBD1 (6 bases). Deletions cut 5 bases from V and 6 bases from J, with 14 bases between. Germline V gene sequence: CDR1 MNHNS, CDR2 SASEGT. This CDR3 is built from 14 residues. CDR3 loop: CASSTRQVGQPQHF. In DNA, the CDR3 is TGTGCCAGCAGTACCCGACAGGTTGGTCAGCCCCAGCATTTT.

The V call is TRBV18, the J call TRBJ2-2; 7 bases align to TRBD1. This CDR3 has 14 amino acids. Germline values: CDR1 KGHSH, CDR2 LQKENI. Losses at the gene ends were 6 bases for V and 3 bases for J; bases not matched to a gene: 4. CDR3 in DNA: TGTGCCAGCTCGACAACAGGGGACACCGGGGAGCTGTTTTTT. It codes for CASSTTGDTGELFF.

The rearrangement uses TRBV10-3 and TRBJ2-3; the match to TRBD2 covers 13 bases. Germline loops: CDR1 ENHRY, CDR2 SYGVKD. V lost 6 bases and J lost 0; bases outside the gene matches: 6. The CDR3 has 17 residues. The CDR3 nucleotides are TGTGCCATCAGGCTGGGACTAGCGGGGACTAGCACAGATACGCAGTATTTT. Translated: CAIRLGLAGTSTDTQYF.

This rearrangement joins TRBV5-5 to TRBJ2-3; D not resolved. The CDR3 runs to 13 residues. Germline values: CDR1 SGHKS, CDR2 YYEKEE (reference sequence). V lost 2 bases, J lost 4 bases, and 8 bases lay in between. The CDR3 region has the DNA TGTGCCAGCAGCTTTACAGTCCCAGATACGCAGTATTTT. Translated, it gives CASSFTVPDTQYF.

J is TRBJ1-5 and V is TRBV5-5; TRBD1 agrees at 9 bases. V was clipped by 4 bases and J by 4 bases; unmatched bases: 9. The length of the CDR3 is 16 residues. Per germline, CDR1 SGHKS and CDR2 YYEKEE (reference sequence). The CDR3 region is CASSGGTGSVNQPQHF. In nucleotides, the CDR3 is TGTGCCAGCAGCGGGGGGACAGGGAGCGTGAATCAGCCCCAGCATTTT.

V usage is TRBV19 and J usage is TRBJ2-7; 10 bases are a match to TRBD1. Trimming at V came to 4 bases and at J to 2 bases, leaving 2 bases not matched to a gene. This CDR3 spans 14 amino acids. Germline values: CDR1 LNHDA, CDR2 SQIVND (reference sequence). CDR3 amino acids: CASSRDRGPYEQYF. In DNA form, the CDR3 reads TGTGCCAGTAGTAGGGACAGGGGACCCTACGAGCAGTACTTC.